Described below is a single T cell receptor beta chain sequence and its context. The data belong to a study of blood T cell repertoires in COVID-19. Study-level background: Italy, Spain and the United States were the sources of the convalescent and acute COVID-19 samples. Nucleic acid was either cDNA or gDNA, and it came from T cells, B-cell-depleted T cells, or PBMCs.

In germline, CDR1 is LNHDA, CDR2 SQIVND (reference sequence). The CDR3 covers 15 residues. Trimming removed 3 bases from V and 7 bases from J, with 16 bases in between. In the original analysis: Reference gene primers were amplified, and this amplification served to estimate nucleated cell counts. Sequencing used immunoSEQ multiplex PCR; TCRdb keeps in-frame clones, though not all of them. D and trimming come from the DNA, and the V and J calls and clone size come from that table. This sample has 90,000 to 130,000 clones, with roughly 88% found just once. The chain uses TRBV19 and TRBJ1-5; tentatively, D is TRBD1 (6 bases). The sequence derives from a woman in her seventies with acute or convalescent COVID-19. The source material was peripheral blood. As DNA, the CDR3 is TGTGCCAGTAGTATCTCGCAGGGGATATGGCAGCCCCAGCATTTT. It is translated as CASSISQGIWQPQHF.